These 19 T cell receptor beta chains were all obtained from the same sample, sequenced in a study of technical replicates of blood from a handful of donors. The method was immunoSEQ multiplex PCR; TCRdb's version includes in-frame clones alone and lacks a portion of them. The profile covers about 100,000 clones, with around 95% appearing a single time and roughly 0.22% taken by the ten largest. Sequences were obtained from T cells isolated from PBMCs. The receptors originated from a human donor in good health.

This rearrangement joins TRBV27 to TRBJ2-7; 11 bases agree with TRBD1. The CDR3 totals 14 residues. V lost 7 bases to trimming and J lost 6 bases; unmatched junction nucleotides: 8. Germline-derived CDR1 and CDR2 are MNHEY and SMNVEV (reference sequence). The CDR3 coding sequence is TGTGCCAGCACACAAGGGACAGGGGGGGGCGAGCAGTACTTC. This gives the protein CASTQGTGGGEQYF.

This chain joins TRBV6-5 and TRBJ2-1, with 7 bases fitting TRBD2. CDR3 length: 15 residues. V lost 6 bases and J lost 4; bases outside the gene matches: 9. Germline values: CDR1 MNHEY, CDR2 SVGAGI. The CDR3 sequence: CASRRSGMGYNEQFF. In nucleotides, the CDR3 is TGTGCCAGCAGACGGAGCGGGATGGGGTACAATGAGCAGTTCTTC.

This chain joins TRBV5-4 and TRBJ1-4; TRBD1 matches 8 bases. CDR1 is SGHNT and CDR2 is YYREEE in the germline V gene (reference sequence). V lost 3 bases to trimming and J lost 2 bases; unmatched junction nucleotides: 6. The CDR3 totals 16 residues. CDR3 nucleotide sequence: TGTGCCAGCAGCTCCGGACAGGGTACGACTAATGAAAAACTGTTTTTT. This codes for CASSSGQGTTNEKLFF. Based on the CDR3 plus reference TRBV5-4 and TRBJ1-4, the full variable domain is ETGVTQSPTHLIKTRGQQVTLRCSSQSGHNTVSWYQQALGQGPQFIFQYYREEENGRGNFPPRFSGLQFPNYSSELNVNALELDDSALYLCASSSGQGTTNEKLFFGSGTQLSVL.

This chain links TRBV9 with TRBJ2-5, with 8 positions matching TRBD2. Germline V gene lookup returns CDR1 SGDLS and CDR2 YYNGEE. V was clipped by 2 bases and J by 5 bases; unmatched bases: 8. The CDR3 runs to 15 residues. The CDR3, as DNA: TGTGCCAGCAGCGTGGCCGGGGGGGTTTTTGAGACCCAGTACTTC. It codes for CASSVAGGVFETQYF.

The rearrangement links TRBV2 to TRBJ2-7; the match to TRBD2 covers 11 bases. The germline V gene encodes CDR1 SNHLY and CDR2 FYNNEI. The CDR3 loop spans 17 amino acids. Germline trimming cut 2 bases from V and 7 bases from J; bases unmatched to any gene: 13. This CDR3 is CASSESVWGSGGGEQYF. The CDR3 DNA sequence: TGTGCCAGCAGTGAATCTGTATGGGGTAGCGGGGGGGGAGAGCAGTACTTC.

This sequence joins TRBV7-3 and TRBJ2-3, with TRBD2 matching over 8 bases. There are 15 residues in the CDR3. CDR1 is SGHTA and CDR2 is FQGTGA in the germline V gene. J gave up 0 bases and V 5 bases, and 4 bases lay outside the gene matches. CDR3 sequence: CASSLSGVSTDTQYF. CDR3 DNA: TGTGCCAGCAGCCTTAGCGGGGTTAGCACAGATACGCAGTATTTT.

This clone was detected once. V usage is TRBV21-1 and J usage is TRBJ2-7; TRBD2 was called by the table and not checked on the DNA. TRBV21-1 is a listed pseudogene. The CDR3 sequence is 17 residues long. The CDR3 DNA follows: TGTGCCAGCAGCCCCCTAGGAGGGAACAACCGTCGCTACGAGCAGTACTTC. As protein: CASSPLGGNNRRYEQYF.

The sample holds one count of this clone. The chain links TRBV7-9 to TRBJ1-2; D possibly corresponds to TRBD1 (6 bases). CDR3 length: 14 residues. CDR1 is SEHNR, CDR2 FQNEAQ, per germline (reference sequence). V gave up 1 base and J gave up 4 bases, with 10 bases separating them. The DNA of the CDR3 is TGTGCCAGCAGCTTAGTACCACAGGGCTATGGCTACACCTTC. Protein: CASSLVPQGYGYTF.

The chain has TRBV6-6 and TRBJ2-2, with 8 bases lining up with TRBD1. CDR1 is MNHNY and CDR2 is SVGAGI in the germline V gene (reference sequence). This CDR3 region has 15 residues. J gave up 4 bases and V 2 bases, and 3 bases lay outside the gene matches. The CDR3 DNA is TGTGCCAGCAGTTACCTTACAGGGGGCACCGGGGAGCTGTTTTTT. It specifies CASSYLTGGTGELFF.

V is TRBV27 and J is TRBJ2-1; TRBD2 is a possible D gene (7 bases). CDR3 length: 16 residues. Germline CDR1 is MNHEY and CDR2 is SMNVEV (reference sequence). V lost 3 bases, J lost 3 bases, and 15 bases lay in between. CDR3 DNA: TGTGCCAGCAGTTTGGTAAGGGGGGGATTCTACAATGAGCAGTTCTTC. Its translation is CASSLVRGGFYNEQFF.

The chain couples TRBV5-4 to TRBJ2-3; D perhaps matches TRBD2 (5 bases). Germline V CDR1 and CDR2: SGHNT, YYREEE (reference sequence). Trimming took off 0 bases at V and 8 bases at J, with 10 bases between the two ends. This CDR3 is built from 13 residues. DNA of the CDR3: TGTGCCAGCAGCTTGGGAGGGATCAGTACGCAGTATTTT. Translation gives CASSLGGISTQYF. Filled out from reference TRBV5-4 and TRBJ2-3, the complete variable domain reads ETGVTQSPTHLIKTRGQQVTLRCSSQSGHNTVSWYQQALGQGPQFIFQYYREEENGRGNFPPRFSGLQFPNYSSELNVNALELDDSALYLCASSLGGISTQYFGPGTRLTVL.

CDR3 sequence reads: CASSTSGSTDTQYF. The CDR3 nucleotides read TGTGCCAGCAGTACTAGCGGGAGCACAGATACGCAGTATTTT. V and J are TRBV6-5 and TRBJ2-3; 9 bases are shared with TRBD2. Germline CDR1 is MNHEY and CDR2 is SVGAGI. This CDR3 has 14 residues. V gave up 5 bases and J gave up 0 bases; unmatched junction bases: 0.

This chain connects TRBV18 to TRBJ2-1; 8 bases are a match to TRBD2. The CDR3 has 20 amino acids. The germline V gene has CDR1 KGHSH and CDR2 LQKENI. V lost 2 bases, J lost 6 bases, and 21 bases stayed unmatched. The CDR3 DNA is TGTGCCAGCTCACCAGGGAAGTCCAGAACTAGCGGATACTTGGGCAATGAGCAGTTCTTC. Its protein product is CASSPGKSRTSGYLGNEQFF.

The rearrangement joins TRBV7-8 to TRBJ1-5, with D uncertain. Trimming cost V 1 base and J 2 bases, with 12 bases left between them. This CDR3 spans 16 amino acids. CDR1 and CDR2 from the germline V gene are SGHVS and FQNEAQ. The CDR3 protein is CASSLGGAMGNQPQHF. In nucleotides, the CDR3 is TGTGCCAGCAGCTTAGGCGGTGCAATGGGCAATCAGCCCCAGCATTTT.

This chain connects TRBV6-1 to TRBJ1-1; D remains unclear. Germline CDR1 MNHNS, CDR2 SASEGT. The V end was cut by 2 bases, the J end by 0 bases, with 16 bases between. The CDR3 has 17 amino acids. The CDR3 is CASSENFPPNLNTEAFF. CDR3 in DNA: TGTGCCAGCAGTGAAAATTTTCCCCCAAATCTGAACACTGAAGCTTTCTTT.

This chain joins TRBV2 and TRBJ1-5, with D unresolved. V was trimmed by 1 base and J by 7 bases, leaving 11 bases between them. This CDR3 spans 14 amino acids. The germline V gene encodes CDR1 SNHLY and CDR2 FYNNEI. This CDR3 reads CASSEEWSNQPQHF. In DNA, the CDR3 is TGTGCCAGCAGTGAAGAATGGAGTAACCAGCCCCAGCATTTT.

This clone was seen just once. The chain links TRBV10-2 to TRBJ1-1, with D unclear. V lost 3 bases, J lost 8 bases, and 13 bases lay in between. Germline V gives CDR1 WSHSY, CDR2 SAAADI. The CDR3 extends over 13 amino acids. The CDR3 spells CASSELSPSEAFF. CDR3 in DNA: TGCGCCAGCAGTGAACTAAGCCCCTCCGAAGCTTTCTTT.

The genes are TRBV28 and TRBJ1-2; no firm D call. This CDR3 spans 13 amino acids. The V end was cut by 3 bases, the J end by 1 base, with 6 bases between. Per the germline V gene, CDR1 is MDHEN and CDR2 is SYDVKM. The CDR3 region has the DNA TGTGCCAGCAGTTTGAGCCTTAACTATGGCTACACCTTC. Its translation: CASSLSLNYGYTF.

V gene TRBV6-4 combines with J gene TRBJ2-7; D is possibly TRBD1 (6 bases). This CDR3 is 14 amino acids long. Germline values: CDR1 MRHNA, CDR2 SNTAGT. The ends were cut back, 4 bases at V and 0 bases at J, with 10 bases in the middle. The CDR3: CASSADRSSYEQYF. CDR3 nucleotides: TGTGCCAGCAGTGCCGACAGGAGCTCCTACGAGCAGTACTTC.